This TCR beta chain was profiled in a study of CD8+ T cells in alopecia areata. Study-level background: Patients received oral tofacitinib, 5 to 10 mg twice daily, for moderate-to-severe alopecia areata. Study outcomes and limitations: Alopecia totalis/universalis scalp especially showed more expanded CD8+ clones than normal scalp.

V shed 3 bases and J shed 5 bases, with 11 bases lying between them. The CDR3 is made up of 14 amino acids. Germline-derived CDR1 and CDR2 are SGDLS and YYNGEE. RNA was isolated and reverse transcribed to cDNA, the sequencing template. Assay used: immunoSEQ multiplex PCR; TCRdb lists only in-frame clones, some missing. The table lists approximately 100,000 clones, 40% to 55% of them singletons. Isolation of CD4+ and CD8+ T cells from PBMCs was achieved by sorting. Concerning this clone itself: Antigen unknown.

The sequence was collected from a human donor with alopecia areata. J is TRBJ2-2 and V is TRBV9, with a possible D match to TRBD1 (6 bases). Sample: CD4+ T cells sorted from blood. The CDR3 DNA reads as TGTGCCAGCAGCGCCAGGGGTGGAACCGGGGAGCTGTTTTTT. Translated, it gives CASSARGGTGELFF.